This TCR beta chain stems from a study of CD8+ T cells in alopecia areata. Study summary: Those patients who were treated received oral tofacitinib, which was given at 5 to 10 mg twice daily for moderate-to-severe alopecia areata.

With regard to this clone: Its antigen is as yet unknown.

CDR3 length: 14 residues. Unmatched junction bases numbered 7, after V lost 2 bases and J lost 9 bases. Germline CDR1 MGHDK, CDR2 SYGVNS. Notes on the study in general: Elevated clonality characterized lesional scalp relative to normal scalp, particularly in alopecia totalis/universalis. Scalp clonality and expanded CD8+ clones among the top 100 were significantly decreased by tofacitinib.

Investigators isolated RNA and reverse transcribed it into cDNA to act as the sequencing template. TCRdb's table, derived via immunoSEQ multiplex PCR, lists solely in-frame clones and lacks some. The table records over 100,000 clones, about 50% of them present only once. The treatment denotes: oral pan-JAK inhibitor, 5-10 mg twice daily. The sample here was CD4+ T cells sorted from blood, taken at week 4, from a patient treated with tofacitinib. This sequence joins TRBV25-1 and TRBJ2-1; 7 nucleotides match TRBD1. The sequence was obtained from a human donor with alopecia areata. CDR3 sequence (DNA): TGTGCCAGCAGTGAAGCCCAGGGGGAAGGTGAGCAGTTCTTC. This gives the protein CASSEAQGEGEQFF.